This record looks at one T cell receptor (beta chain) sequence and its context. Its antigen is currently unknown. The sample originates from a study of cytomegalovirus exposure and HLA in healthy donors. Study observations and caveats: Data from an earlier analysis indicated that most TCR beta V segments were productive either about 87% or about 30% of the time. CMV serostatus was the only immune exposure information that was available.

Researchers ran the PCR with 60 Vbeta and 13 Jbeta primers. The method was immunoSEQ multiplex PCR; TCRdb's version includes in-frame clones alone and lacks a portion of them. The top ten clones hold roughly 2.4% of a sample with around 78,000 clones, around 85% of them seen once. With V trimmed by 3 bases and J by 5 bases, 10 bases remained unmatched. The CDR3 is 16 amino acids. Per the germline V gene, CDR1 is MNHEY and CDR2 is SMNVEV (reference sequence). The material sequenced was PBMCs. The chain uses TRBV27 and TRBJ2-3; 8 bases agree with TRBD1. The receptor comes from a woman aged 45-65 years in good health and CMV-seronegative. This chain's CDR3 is CASSLAADRVKDTQYF. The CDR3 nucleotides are TGTGCCAGCAGTTTGGCGGCGGACAGGGTAAAAGATACGCAGTATTTT.